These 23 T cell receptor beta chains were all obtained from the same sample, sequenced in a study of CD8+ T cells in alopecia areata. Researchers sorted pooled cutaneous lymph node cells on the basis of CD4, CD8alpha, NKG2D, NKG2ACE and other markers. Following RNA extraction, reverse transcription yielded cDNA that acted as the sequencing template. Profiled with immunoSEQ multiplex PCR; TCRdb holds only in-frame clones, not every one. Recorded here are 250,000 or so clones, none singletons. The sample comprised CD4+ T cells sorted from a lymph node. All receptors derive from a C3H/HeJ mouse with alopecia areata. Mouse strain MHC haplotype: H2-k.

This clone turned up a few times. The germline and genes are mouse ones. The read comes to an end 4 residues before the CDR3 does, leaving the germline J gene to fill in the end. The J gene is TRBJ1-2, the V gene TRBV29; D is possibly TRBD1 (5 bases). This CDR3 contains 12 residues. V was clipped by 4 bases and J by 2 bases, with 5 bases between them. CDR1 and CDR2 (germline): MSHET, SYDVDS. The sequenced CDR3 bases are TGTGCTAGCAGTTCAGGGAACTCC. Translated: CASSSGNS. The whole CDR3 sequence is CASSSGNSDYTF.

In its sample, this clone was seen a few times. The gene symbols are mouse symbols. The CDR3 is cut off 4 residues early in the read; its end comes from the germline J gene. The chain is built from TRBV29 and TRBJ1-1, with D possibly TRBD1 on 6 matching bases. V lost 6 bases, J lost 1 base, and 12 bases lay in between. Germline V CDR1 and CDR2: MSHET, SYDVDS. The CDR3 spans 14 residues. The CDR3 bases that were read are TGTGCTAGCAGAACCGGGACAATAAACACA. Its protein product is CASRTGTINT. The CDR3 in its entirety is CASRTGTINTEVFF.

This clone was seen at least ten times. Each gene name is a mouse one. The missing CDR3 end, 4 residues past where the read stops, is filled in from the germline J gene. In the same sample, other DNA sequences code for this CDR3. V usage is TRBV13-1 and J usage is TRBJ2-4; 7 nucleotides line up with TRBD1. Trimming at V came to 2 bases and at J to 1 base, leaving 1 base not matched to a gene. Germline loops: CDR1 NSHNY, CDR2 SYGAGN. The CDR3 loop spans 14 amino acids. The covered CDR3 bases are TGTGCCAGCAGTGAAGACAGGGGTCAAAAC. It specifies CASSEDRGQN. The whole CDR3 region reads CASSEDRGQNTLYF.

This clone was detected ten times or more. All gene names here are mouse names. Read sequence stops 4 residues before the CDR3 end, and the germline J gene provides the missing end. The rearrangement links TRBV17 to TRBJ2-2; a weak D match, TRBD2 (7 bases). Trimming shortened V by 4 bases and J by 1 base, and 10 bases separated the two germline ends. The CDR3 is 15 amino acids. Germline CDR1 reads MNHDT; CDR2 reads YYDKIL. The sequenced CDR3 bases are TGTGCTAGCAGTAAGGGGGGCCTAAACACCGGG. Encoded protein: CASSKGGLNTG. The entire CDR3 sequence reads CASSKGGLNTGQLYF. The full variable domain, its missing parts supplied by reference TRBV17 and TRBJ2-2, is DTTVKQNPRYKLARVGKPVNLICSQTMNHDTMYWYQKKPNQAPKLLLFYYDKILNREADTFEKFQSSRPNNSFCSLYIGSAGLEYSAMYLCASSKGGLNTGQLYFGEGSKLTVL.

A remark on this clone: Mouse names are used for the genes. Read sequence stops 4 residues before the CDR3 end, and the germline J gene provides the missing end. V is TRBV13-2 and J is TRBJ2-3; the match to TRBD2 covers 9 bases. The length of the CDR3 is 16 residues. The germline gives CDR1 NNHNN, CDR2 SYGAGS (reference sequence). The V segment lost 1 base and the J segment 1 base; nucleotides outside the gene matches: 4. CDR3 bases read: TGTGCCAGCGGTGATTTGGGGGGGCGCCGTGCAGAA. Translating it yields CASGDLGGRRAE. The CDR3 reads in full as CASGDLGGRRAETLYF.

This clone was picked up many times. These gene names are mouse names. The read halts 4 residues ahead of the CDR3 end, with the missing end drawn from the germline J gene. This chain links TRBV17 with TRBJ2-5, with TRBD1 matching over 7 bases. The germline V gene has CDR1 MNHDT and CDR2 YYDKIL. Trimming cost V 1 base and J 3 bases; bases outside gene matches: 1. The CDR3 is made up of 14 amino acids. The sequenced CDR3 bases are TGTGCTAGCAGTAGAGTGACAGGGCAAGAC. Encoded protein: CASSRVTGQD. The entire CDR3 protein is CASSRVTGQDTQYF.

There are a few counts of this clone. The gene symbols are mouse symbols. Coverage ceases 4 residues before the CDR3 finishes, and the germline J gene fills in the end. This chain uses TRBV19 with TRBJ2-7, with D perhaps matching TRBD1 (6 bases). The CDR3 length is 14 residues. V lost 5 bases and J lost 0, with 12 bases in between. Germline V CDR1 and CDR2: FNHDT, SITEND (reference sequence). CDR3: CASSLNRVSYEQYF. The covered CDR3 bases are TGTGCCAGCAGCCTTAACAGGGTCTCCTAT.

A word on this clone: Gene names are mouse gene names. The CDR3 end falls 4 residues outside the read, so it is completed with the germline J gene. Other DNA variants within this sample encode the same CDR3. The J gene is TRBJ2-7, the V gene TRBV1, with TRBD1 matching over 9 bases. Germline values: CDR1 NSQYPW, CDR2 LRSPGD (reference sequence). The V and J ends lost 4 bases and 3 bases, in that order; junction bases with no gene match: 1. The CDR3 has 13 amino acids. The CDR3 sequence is CTCSETGGYEQYF. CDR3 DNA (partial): TGCACCTGCAGTGAGACAGGGGGCTAT.

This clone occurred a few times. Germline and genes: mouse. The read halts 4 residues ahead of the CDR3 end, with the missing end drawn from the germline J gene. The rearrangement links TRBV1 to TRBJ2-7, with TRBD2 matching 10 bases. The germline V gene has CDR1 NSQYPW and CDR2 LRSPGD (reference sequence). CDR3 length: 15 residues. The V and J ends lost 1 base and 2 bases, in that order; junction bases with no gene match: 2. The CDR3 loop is CTCSAVWGGAYEQYF. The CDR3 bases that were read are TGCACCTGCAGTGCAGTCTGGGGGGGCGCCTAT.

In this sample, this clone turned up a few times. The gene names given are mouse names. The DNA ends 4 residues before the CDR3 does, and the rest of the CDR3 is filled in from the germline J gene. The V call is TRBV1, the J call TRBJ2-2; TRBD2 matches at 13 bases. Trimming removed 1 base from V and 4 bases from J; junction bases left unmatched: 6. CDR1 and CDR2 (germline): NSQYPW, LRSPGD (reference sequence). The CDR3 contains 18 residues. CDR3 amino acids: CTCSAGTGGARGTGQLYF. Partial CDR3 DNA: TGCACCTGCAGTGCAGGGACTGGGGGGGCGCGAGGCACCGGG. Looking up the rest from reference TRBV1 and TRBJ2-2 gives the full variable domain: VTLLEQNPRWRLVPRGQAVNLRCILKNSQYPWMSWYQQDLQKQLQWLFTLRSPGDKEVKSLPGADYLATRVTDTELRLQVANMSQGRTLYCTCSAGTGGARGTGQLYFGEGSKLTVL.

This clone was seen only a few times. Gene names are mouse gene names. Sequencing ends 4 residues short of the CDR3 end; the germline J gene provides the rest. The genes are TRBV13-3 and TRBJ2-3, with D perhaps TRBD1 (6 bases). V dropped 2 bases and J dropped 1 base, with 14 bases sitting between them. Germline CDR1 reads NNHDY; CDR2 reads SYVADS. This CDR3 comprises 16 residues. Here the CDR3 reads CASSEQGQGGAETLYF. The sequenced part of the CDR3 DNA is TGTGCCAGCAGTGAACAGGGACAAGGCGGTGCAGAA.

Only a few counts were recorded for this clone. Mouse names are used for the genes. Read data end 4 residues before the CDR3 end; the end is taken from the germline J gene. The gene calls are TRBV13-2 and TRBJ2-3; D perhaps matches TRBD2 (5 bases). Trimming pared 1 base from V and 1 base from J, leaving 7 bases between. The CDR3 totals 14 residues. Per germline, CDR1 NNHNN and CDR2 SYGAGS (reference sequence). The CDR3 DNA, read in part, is TGTGCCAGCGGTGATCTGGGCCGTGCAGAA. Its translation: CASGDLGRAE. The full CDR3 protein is CASGDLGRAETLYF.

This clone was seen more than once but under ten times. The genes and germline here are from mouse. The CDR3 loop is CASSDRGRHAETLYF. CDR3 DNA, as far as it was read: TGTGCCAGCAGTGATAGGGGGCGGCATGCAGAA. This chain uses TRBV13-3 with TRBJ2-3; a possible D gene is TRBD1 (7 bases). The read falls 4 residues short of the CDR3 end, and the missing part is taken from the germline J gene. This CDR3 comprises 15 residues. Trimming removed 1 base at V and 2 bases at J, with 11 bases between. Germline CDR1 reads NNHDY; CDR2 reads SYVADS.

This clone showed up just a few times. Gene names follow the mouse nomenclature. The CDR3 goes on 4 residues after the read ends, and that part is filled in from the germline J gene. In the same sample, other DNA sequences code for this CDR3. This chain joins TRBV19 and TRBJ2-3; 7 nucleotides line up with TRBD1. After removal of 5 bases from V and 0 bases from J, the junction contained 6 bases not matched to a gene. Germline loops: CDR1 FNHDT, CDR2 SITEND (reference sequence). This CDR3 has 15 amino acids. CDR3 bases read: TGTGCCAGCAGCCTCGGGACAGCTAGTGCAGAA. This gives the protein CASSLGTASAE. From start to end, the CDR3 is CASSLGTASAETLYF. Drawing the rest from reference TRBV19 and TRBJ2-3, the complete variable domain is GGIITQTPKFLIGQEGQKLTLKCQQNFNHDTMYWYRQDSGKGLRLIYYSITENDLQKGDLSEGYDASREKKSSFSLTVTSAQKNEMAVFLCASSLGTASAETLYFGSGTRLTVL.

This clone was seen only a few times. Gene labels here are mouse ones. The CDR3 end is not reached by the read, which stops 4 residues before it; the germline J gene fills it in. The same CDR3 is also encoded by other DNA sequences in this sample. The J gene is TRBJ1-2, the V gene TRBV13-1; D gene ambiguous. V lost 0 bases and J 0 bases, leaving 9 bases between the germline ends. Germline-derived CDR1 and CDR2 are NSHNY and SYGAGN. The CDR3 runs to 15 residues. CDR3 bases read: TGTGCCAGCAGTGATGCCGGTGCTGCAAACTCC. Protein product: CASSDAGAANS. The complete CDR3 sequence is CASSDAGAANSDYTF.

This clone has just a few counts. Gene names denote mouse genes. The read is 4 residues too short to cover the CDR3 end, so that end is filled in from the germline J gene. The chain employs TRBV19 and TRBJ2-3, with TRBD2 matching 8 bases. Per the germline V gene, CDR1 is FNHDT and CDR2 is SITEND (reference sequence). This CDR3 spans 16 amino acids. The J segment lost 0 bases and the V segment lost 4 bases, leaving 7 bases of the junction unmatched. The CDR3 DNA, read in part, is TGTGCCAGCAGTCCCCGACTGGGGATTAGTGCAGAA. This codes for CASSPRLGISAE. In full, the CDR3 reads CASSPRLGISAETLYF. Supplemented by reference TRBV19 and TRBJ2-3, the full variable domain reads GGIITQTPKFLIGQEGQKLTLKCQQNFNHDTMYWYRQDSGKGLRLIYYSITENDLQKGDLSEGYDASREKKSSFSLTVTSAQKNEMAVFLCASSPRLGISAETLYFGSGTRLTVL.

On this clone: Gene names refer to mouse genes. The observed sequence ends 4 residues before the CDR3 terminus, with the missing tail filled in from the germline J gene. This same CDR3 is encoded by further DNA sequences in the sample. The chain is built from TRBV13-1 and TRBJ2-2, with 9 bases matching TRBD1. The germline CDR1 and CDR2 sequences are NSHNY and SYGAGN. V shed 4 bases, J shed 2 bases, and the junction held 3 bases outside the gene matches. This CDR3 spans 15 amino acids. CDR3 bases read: TGTGCCAGCAGTCCACAGGGGGCGAACACCGGG. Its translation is CASSPQGANTG. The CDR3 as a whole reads CASSPQGANTGQLYF.

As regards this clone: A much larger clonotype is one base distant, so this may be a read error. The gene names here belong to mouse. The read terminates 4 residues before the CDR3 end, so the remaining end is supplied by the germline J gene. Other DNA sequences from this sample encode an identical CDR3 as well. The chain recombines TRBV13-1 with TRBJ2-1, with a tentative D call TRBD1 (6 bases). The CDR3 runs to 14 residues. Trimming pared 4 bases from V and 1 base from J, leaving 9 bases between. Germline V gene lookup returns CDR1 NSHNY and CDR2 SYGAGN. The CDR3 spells CASSKGQNYAEQFF. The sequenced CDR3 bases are TGTGCCAGCAGTAAGGGACAAAACTATGCT.

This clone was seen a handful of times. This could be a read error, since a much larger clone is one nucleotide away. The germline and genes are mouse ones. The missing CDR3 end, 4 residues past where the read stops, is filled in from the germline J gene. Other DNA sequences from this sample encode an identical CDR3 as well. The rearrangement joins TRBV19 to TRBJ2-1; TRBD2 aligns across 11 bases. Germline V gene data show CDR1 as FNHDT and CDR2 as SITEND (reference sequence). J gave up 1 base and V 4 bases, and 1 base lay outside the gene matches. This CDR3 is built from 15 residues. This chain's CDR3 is CASSRLGGNYAEQFF. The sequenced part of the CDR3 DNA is TGTGCCAGCAGTCGACTGGGGGGGAACTATGCT.

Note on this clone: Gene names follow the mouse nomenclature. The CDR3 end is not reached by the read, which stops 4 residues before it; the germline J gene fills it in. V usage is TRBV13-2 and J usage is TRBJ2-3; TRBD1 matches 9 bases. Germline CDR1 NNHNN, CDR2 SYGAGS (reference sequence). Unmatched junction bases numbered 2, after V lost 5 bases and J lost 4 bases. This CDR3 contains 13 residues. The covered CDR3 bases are TGTGCCAGCGGAGGGACAGGGCCAGAA. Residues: CASGGTGPE. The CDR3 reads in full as CASGGTGPETLYF.

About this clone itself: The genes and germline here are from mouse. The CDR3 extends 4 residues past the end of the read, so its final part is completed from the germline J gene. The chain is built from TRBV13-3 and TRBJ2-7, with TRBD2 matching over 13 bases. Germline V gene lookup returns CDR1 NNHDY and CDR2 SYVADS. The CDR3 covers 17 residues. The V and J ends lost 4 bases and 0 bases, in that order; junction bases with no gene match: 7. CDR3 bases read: TGTGCCAGCAGTCCTCCCGGGACTGGGGGGGTCTCCTAT. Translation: CASSPPGTGGVSY. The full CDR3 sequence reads CASSPPGTGGVSYEQYF.

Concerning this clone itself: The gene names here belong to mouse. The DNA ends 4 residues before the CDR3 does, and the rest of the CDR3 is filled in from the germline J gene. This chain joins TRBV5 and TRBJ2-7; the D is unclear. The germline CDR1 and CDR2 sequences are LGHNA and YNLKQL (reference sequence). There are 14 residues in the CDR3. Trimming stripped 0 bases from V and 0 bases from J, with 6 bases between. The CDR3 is CASSQELSSYEQYF. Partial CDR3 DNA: TGTGCCAGCAGCCAAGAGCTCAGCTCCTAT.

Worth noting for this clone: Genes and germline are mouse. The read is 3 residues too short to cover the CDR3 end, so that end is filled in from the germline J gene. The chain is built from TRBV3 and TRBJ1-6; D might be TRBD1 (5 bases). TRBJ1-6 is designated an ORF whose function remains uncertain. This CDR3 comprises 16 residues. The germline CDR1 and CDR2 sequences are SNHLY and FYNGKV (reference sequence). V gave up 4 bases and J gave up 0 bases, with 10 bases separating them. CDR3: CASSWIRASYNSPLYF. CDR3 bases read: TGTGCCAGCAGCTGGATCAGGGCTTCCTATAATTCGCCC.